The clone carrying this T cell receptor beta chain was counted once. CD45RO-negative, CCR7-selected cells formed the naive CD8 fraction, which excluded terminally differentiated effector memory CD45RA+ cells. This CDR3 has 16 amino acids. V lost 0 bases, J lost 8 bases, and 6 bases stayed unmatched. The V gene's germline CDR1 is MGHRA and CDR2 YSYEKL. This sample is drawn from a study of shared clonotypes between healthy human individuals. Every immunoSEQ plate was one replicate of a subset's evenly spread DNA. The protocol was immunoSEQ multiplex PCR, while the TCRdb copy is restricted to in-frame clones and leaves out a portion. Of hundreds of thousands of clones in the sample, roughly 92% were seen once.

The receptor was derived from a man between 25 and 39 years old in good health. Sequencing input: naive CD8+ T cells sorted from blood. The chain combines TRBV4-1 with TRBJ2-1; 11 positions match TRBD1. The CDR3 region has the DNA TGCGCCAGCAGCCAAGAAGGGACAGGGGGTGGGGATGAGCAGTTCTTC. It specifies CASSQEGTGGGDEQFF.